Listed below are T cell receptor beta chains from one sample, sequenced in a study of cytomegalovirus exposure and HLA in healthy donors. The repertoire was sequenced with immunoSEQ multiplex PCR; TCRdb's copy has only in-frame clones and lacks some. The top ten clones hold 1.3% to 1.5% of a sample with 100,000 to 150,000 clones, approximately 77% of them seen once. Sequencing was done on a sample of PBMCs. The receptors come from a woman in her thirties or forties in good health and CMV-seronegative. Both conserved end residues are part of each CDR3. The D gene is left open where the match is weak. Where a row states a size, it is once, few, many or the class of an expanded clone; other rows omit it.

v_gene	abundance	d_gene	j_gene	CDR3nt	CDR3aa
TRBV2	-	TRBD1	TRBJ1-2	TGTGCCAGCAGCTACGGACAGGGGCCTTACTATGGCTACACCTTC	CASSYGQGPYYGYTF
TRBV4-3	few	-	TRBJ2-6	TGCGCCAGCAGCCAAGGGCAGGGTACGGGGGCCAACGTCCTGACTTTC	CASSQGQGTGANVLTF
TRBV7-9	-	TRBD1	TRBJ1-2	TGTGCCAGCAGCACATGGACAGGGGAAAACTATGGCTACACCTTC	CASSTWTGENYGYTF
TRBV4-1	-	TRBD1	TRBJ2-1	TGCGCCAGCAGCCCAGGACAGGGCCCTAACCATGAGCAGTTCTTC	CASSPGQGPNHEQFF
TRBV4-2	-	-	TRBJ2-7	TGTGCCAGCAGCCAAGTCGGCAAAACAGGCGAGCAGTACTTC	CASSQVGKTGEQYF
TRBV7-6	once	-	TRBJ2-6	TGTGCCAGCAGCTTAGAATTCCTTTCTGGGGCCAACGTCCTGACTTTC	CASSLEFLSGANVLTF
TRBV27	-	TRBD2	TRBJ2-7	TGTGCCAGCGGCTCCGGGACTAGCTACGAGCAGTACTTC	CASGSGTSYEQYF
TRBV4-3	few	-	TRBJ1-3	TGCGCCAGCAGCCAAGATAGACTGGGTAGGGGAAACACCATATATTTT	CASSQDRLGRGNTIYF
TRBV21-1	-	-	TRBJ2-7	-	CASSKINVGQGAQYMDYEQYF
TRBV7-7	-	-	TRBJ2-1	TGTGCCAGCAGCTTGGGGCCCGGGGGGCACAATGAGCAGTTCTTC	CASSLGPGGHNEQFF
TRBV5-4	-	-	TRBJ1-3	TGTGCCAGCAGCCCCCGGGACTCCGGAAACACCATATATTTT	CASSPRDSGNTIYF
TRBV10-2	-	TRBD1	TRBJ2-7	TGCGCCAGCAGTGAGTCCCCGGGACAGGCCCTGAGCTCCTACGAGCAGTACTTC	CASSESPGQALSSYEQYF
TRBV6-5	few	-	TRBJ1-1	TGTGCCAGCAGTGAAGATGGAGGGGCTTTCTTT	CASSEDGGAFF
TRBV12-1	once	-	TRBJ2-7	TGTGCCAGCAGCTTTGCTGGTCGAACGGACAAAGATAACGAGCAGTACTTC	CASSFAGRTDKDNEQYF
TRBV11-2	-	-	TRBJ2-2	TGTGCCAGCAGCTCCATTGGGGGCGCCGGGGAGCTGTTTTTT	CASSSIGGAGELFF
TRBV2	-	-	TRBJ2-3	TGTGCCAGCCTCACGCCACTAGCAGATACGCAGTATTTT	CASLTPLADTQYF
TRBV5-1	-	-	TRBJ1-2	TGCGCCAGCAGCTTGGACAGGGTCACTAACTATGGCTACACCTTC	CASSLDRVTNYGYTF
TRBV5-1	-	-	TRBJ1-3	TGCGCCAGCAGCTTAGTTTTATCCACTATTAGCTCTGGAAACACCATATATTTT	CASSLVLSTISSGNTIYF
TRBV7-6	-	-	TRBJ2-3	TGTGCCAGCAGTTACACAGATACGCAGTATTTT	CASSYTDTQYF
TRBV7-2	-	TRBD2	TRBJ2-1	TGTGCCAGCAGCTTGGGTAGCGGGGGGGCTTACAATGAGCAGTTCTTC	CASSLGSGGAYNEQFF
TRBV5-1	-	-	TRBJ1-1	TGCGCCAGCAGCTTGGGGGCAGGGGCGCCGAGCACTGAAGCTTTCTTT	CASSLGAGAPSTEAFF
TRBV5-4	-	-	TRBJ1-3	TGTGCCAGCAGCTTAGAACAGGGTGACACCATATATTTT	CASSLEQGDTIYF
TRBV4-2	-	TRBD1	TRBJ1-5	TGTGCCAGCAGCCGGATGGGACAGGGTGGACAGCCCCAGCATTTT	CASSRMGQGGQPQHF
TRBV4-3	-	-	TRBJ1-6	TGCGCCAGCAGCCAAGGGTCCTCTCCTATTGATTCACCCCTCCACTTT	CASSQGSSPIDSPLHF
TRBV9	once	TRBD1	TRBJ1-1	TGTGCCAGCAGCCATCCTTTAGGACAGGGGAAGACTGAAGCTTTCTTT	CASSHPLGQGKTEAFF
TRBV5-1	-	TRBD1	TRBJ2-1	TGCGCCAGCAGCCCTGAAACAGGGGTCCTAACCCACAATGAGCAGTTCTTC	CASSPETGVLTHNEQFF
TRBV29-1	-	TRBD1	TRBJ1-4	TGCAGCGGGAAGACAGGGGCTAATGAAAAACTGTTTTTT	CSGKTGANEKLFF
TRBV5-1	-	-	TRBJ1-6	TGCGCCAGCAGCAGGGAGGGGAGCTCCTATAATTCACCCCTCCACTTT	CASSREGSSYNSPLHF
TRBV6-5	-	TRBD1	TRBJ1-1	TGTGCCAGCAGTTATTCGGACAGGGGTCGGCCGGCTTTCTTT	CASSYSDRGRPAFF
TRBV6-5	-	TRBD1	TRBJ1-1	TGTGCCAGCAGACAAACAGGGGGAGGCACTGAAGCTTTCTTT	CASRQTGGGTEAFF
TRBV5-1	-	-	TRBJ1-5	TGCGCCAGCAGCTCCCCGTTGGCCAGGCCCAATCAGCCCCAGCATTTT	CASSSPLARPNQPQHF
TRBV6-6	-	TRBD2	TRBJ2-3	TGTGCCACCTGGCGTGTCCCTAGCGGCTCCACAGATACGCAGTATTTT	CATWRVPSGSTDTQYF
TRBV6-4	-	TRBD2	TRBJ2-1	TGTGCCAGCAGTGTCGAGCGGGGGGGATACAATGAGCAGTTCTTC	CASSVERGGYNEQFF
TRBV9	-	-	TRBJ1-2	TGTGCCAGCAGCGTAGTGGCGAGGGGGACCTATGGCTACACCTTC	CASSVVARGTYGYTF
TRBV18	-	TRBD2	TRBJ2-2	TGTGCCAGCTCAACGGGACTAGCAGGCACCGGGGAGCTGTTTTTT	CASSTGLAGTGELFF
TRBV5-1	once	-	TRBJ1-1	TGCGCCAGCAGGATAACTGCAGGGGACACTGAAGCTTTCTTT	CASRITAGDTEAFF
TRBV7-3	-	-	TRBJ1-1	TGTGCCAGCAGCTTAATAAAGTTAGAGAACACTGAAGCTTTCTTT	CASSLIKLENTEAFF
TRBV9	-	TRBD1	TRBJ1-4	TGTGCCAGCAGCGCCGGACAGGGTGGTACAACTAATGAAAAACTGTTTTTT	CASSAGQGGTTNEKLFF
TRBV4-2	-	TRBD2	TRBJ2-3	TGTGCCAGCAGCCGCATAGCGGGGGGGTTTAGCACAGATACGCAGTATTTT	CASSRIAGGFSTDTQYF
TRBV2	-	TRBD2	TRBJ2-7	TGTGCCAGCATCGTAGCGGGAACATCCTACGAGCAGTACTTC	CASIVAGTSYEQYF
TRBV2	few	TRBD1	TRBJ1-1	TGTGCCAGCAGCCGGGACAGCTACACTGAAGCTTTCTTT	CASSRDSYTEAFF
TRBV2	-	-	TRBJ1-2	TGTGCCAGCACCGCCAACAGGGTCCCTGGCTACACCTTC	CASTANRVPGYTF
TRBV25-1	once	-	TRBJ2-2	TGTGCCAGCAGTGAAGGACAGCTGAACACCGGGGAGCTGTTTTTT	CASSEGQLNTGELFF
TRBV18	once	TRBD1	TRBJ2-7	TGTGCCAGCTCACCAAGGACAGGGACCTACGAGCAGTACTTC	CASSPRTGTYEQYF
TRBV5-4	few	-	TRBJ1-1	TGTGCCAGCATCCCACGCGGGGGCGTCAACACTGAAGCTTTCTTT	CASIPRGGVNTEAFF
TRBV28	-	-	TRBJ1-1	TGTGCCAGCAGTTCCCCCAGCAGGGTCACTGAAGCTTTCTTT	CASSSPSRVTEAFF
TRBV19	-	TRBD1	TRBJ1-1	TGTGCCAGTACCCCCAAAGGGACAGCATACACTGAAGCTTTCTTT	CASTPKGTAYTEAFF
TRBV9	once	-	TRBJ1-2	TGTGCCAGCAGCGTAGACAGGGCCATCTATGGCTACACCTTC	CASSVDRAIYGYTF
TRBV19	-	TRBD1	TRBJ1-5	TGTGCCAGTAAATCCTCCAGGGGGCATCAGCCCCAGCATTTT	CASKSSRGHQPQHF
TRBV2	-	TRBD2	TRBJ2-5	TGTGCCAGCAGGGGTCTAGCGGTAGAGACCCAGTACTTC	CASRGLAVETQYF
TRBV5-1	-	TRBD1	TRBJ1-2	TGCGCCAGCAGCTTACAGGGGAACTATGGCTACACCTTC	CASSLQGNYGYTF
TRBV6-1	-	-	TRBJ2-7	TGTGCCAGCAGTGTCCGAGAAGGAGGGACCTACGAGCAGTACTTC	CASSVREGGTYEQYF